The clone carrying this T cell receptor beta chain showed up many times. TCRdb independently ran MiXCR on the 5' RACE reads; one entry per CDR3 protein. The sample includes more than 95,000 distinct CDR3 sequences, more than 10% of them seen just once. Indicated time point: blood at routine non-recurrence follow-up after resection. Whole RNA obtained from tumor, nontumor lung or frozen PBMC underwent sequencing without sorting. The data were obtained in a study of spatial heterogeneity in lung cancer. Study summary: Samples were donated by 72 untreated early-stage non-small cell lung cancer patients. More beta-chain than alpha-chain sequences were consistently detected.

Trimming left V 6 bases short and J 6 bases short, with 15 bases between. The CDR3 sequence is 14 residues long. Germline assignment: CDR1 LGHDT and CDR2 YNNKEL (reference sequence). The input for sequencing was PBMCs, taken at follow-up. This receptor was obtained from a male donor with early-stage non-small cell lung cancer. V and J are TRBV3-1 and TRBJ2-1; no clear D gene. The CDR3 loop reads CASRTTGVFNEQFF. In DNA form, the CDR3 reads TGTGCCAGCAGAACGACGGGCGTATTCAATGAGCAGTTCTTC.